A selection of T cell receptor beta chains follows, all from one sample in a study of blood T cell repertoires in COVID-19. Generated by immunoSEQ multiplex PCR, the TCRdb table keeps only in-frame clones and is missing some. The table lists some 250,000 clones, more than 75% of them singletons. The sample taken for sequencing was PBMCs or T cells enriched from blood (not recorded which). The receptor set was obtained from a woman aged 40 to 50 with acute COVID-19. Each CDR3 is given with its conserved first and last residue. A D gene is named only where the DNA matches it firmly. Clone size appears in some rows only: once, few, many, or a class for an expanded clone.

cdr3_aa | cdr3_nt | d_call | j_call | v_call | clone_size | cdr3_length
CASSYDRVNSPLHF | TGCGCCAGCAGCTATGACAGGGTTAATTCACCCCTCCACTTT | TRBD1 | TRBJ1-6 | TRBV5-1 | once | 14
CASSQDVSGASGNTIYF | TGTGCCAGCAGCCAAGATGTCTCAGGGGCCAGCGGAAACACCATATATTTT | - | TRBJ1-3 | TRBV4-2 | - | 17
CASSRGTAGYSEKLFF | TGTGCCAGCAGCCGCGGGACAGCCGGATACAGTGAAAAACTGTTTTTT | TRBD1 | TRBJ1-4 | TRBV7-9 | - | 16
CASSQELTVTQETQYF | TGCGCCAGCAGCCAAGAGCTGACAGTGACACAAGAGACCCAGTACTTC | - | TRBJ2-5 | TRBV4-3 | - | 16
CAISQGYEQYF | TGTGCCATCAGCCAGGGTTACGAGCAGTACTTC | - | TRBJ2-7 | TRBV10-3 | - | 11
CASRQGYGSPLHF | TGTGCCAGCAGACAGGGGTATGGTTCACCCCTCCACTTT | TRBD1 | TRBJ1-6 | TRBV7-2 | - | 13
CASSPGTGYNEQFF | TGTGCCAGCAGCCCCGGGACTGGCTACAATGAGCAGTTCTTC | - | TRBJ2-1 | TRBV7-2 | - | 14
CASSVRNGQGALNTGELFF | TGTGCCAGCAGCGTACGTAACGGACAGGGGGCTCTGAACACCGGGGAGCTGTTTTTT | TRBD1 | TRBJ2-2 | TRBV9 | - | 19
CASSEGDRAVLTF | TGTGCCAGCAGTGAGGGAGACAGGGCCGTCCTGACTTTC | TRBD1 | TRBJ2-6 | TRBV2 | - | 13
CASGLGAPPYEQYF | TGTGCCAGCGGGTTGGGGGCTCCCCCCTACGAGCAGTACTTC | - | TRBJ2-7 | TRBV27 | once | 14
CASSHFNEKLFF | TGTGCCAGCAGTCATTTTAATGAAAAACTGTTTTTT | - | TRBJ1-4 | TRBV14 | - | 12
CASSQEGAARQFF | TGTGCCAGCAGCCAAGAAGGGGCGGCACGGCAGTTCTTC | - | TRBJ2-1 | TRBV14 | once | 13
CASSSRRSGAGTGELFF | TGTGCCAGCAGCTCACGCCGCTCAGGGGCCGGAACCGGGGAGCTGTTTTTT | - | TRBJ2-2 | TRBV5-5 | - | 17
CASSLGSSGSYEQYF | TGTGCCAGCAGCTTAGGGTCTAGCGGTTCCTACGAGCAGTACTTC | TRBD2 | TRBJ2-7 | TRBV11-2 | - | 15
CASSPQTGRNTEAFF | TGTGCCAGCAGCCCACAGACAGGGAGGAACACTGAAGCTTTCTTT | TRBD1 | TRBJ1-1 | TRBV3-1/TRBV3-2 | - | 15
CASSVGKTSGGKETQYF | TGTGCCAGCAGCGTAGGGAAAACTAGCGGCGGCAAAGAGACCCAGTACTTC | TRBD2 | TRBJ2-5 | TRBV9 | once | 17
CASATGTGYGYTF | TGTGCCAGCGCGACCGGGACAGGCTATGGCTACACCTTC | TRBD1 | TRBJ1-2 | TRBV6-6 | - | 13
CASSPVAGGRGEQFF | TGCGCCAGCAGCCCTGTGGCGGGAGGTAGGGGTGAGCAGTTCTTC | TRBD2 | TRBJ2-1 | TRBV5-1 | - | 15
CASKLPGQAIKAFF | TGTGCCAGCAAGCTCCCGGGACAGGCCATAAAAGCTTTCTTT | TRBD1 | TRBJ1-1 | TRBV28 | few | 14
CASSQEVVSDEQYF | TGCGCCAGCAGCCAAGAAGTCGTTAGCGACGAGCAGTACTTC | - | TRBJ2-7 | TRBV4-3 | - | 14
CASSWSGISYNSPLHF | TGTGCCAGCAGCTGGAGCGGCATCTCCTATAATTCACCCCTCCACTTT | - | TRBJ1-6 | TRBV5-8 | once | 16
CASSLSAAGGFYNEQFF | TGTGCCAGCAGCCTGTCGGCAGCGGGGGGATTTTACAATGAGCAGTTCTTC | TRBD2 | TRBJ2-1 | TRBV7-8 | - | 17
CASSFERDEQFF | TGTGCCAGCAGCTTTGAGCGGGATGAGCAGTTCTTC | - | TRBJ2-1 | TRBV7-9 | - | 12
CAWGPQGAKTEAFF | TGTGCCTGGGGACCCCAGGGCGCAAAAACTGAAGCTTTCTTT | - | TRBJ1-1 | TRBV30 | - | 14